This entry features one TCR beta chain sequence. Which antigen it targets is not known. Looking up the germline V gene (reference sequence) yields CDR1 MNHNY and CDR2 SVGAGI. The CDR3 spans 13 residues, from the cysteine through the phenylalanine. Only the CDR3 part of the read is kept: 39 bases, read in frame from the first base. Trimming removed 8 bases from V and 0 bases from J, leaving 10 bases between the germline ends. The data were obtained in a study of cytomegalovirus exposure and HLA in healthy donors listed by TCRdb under 2017. For the study in its entirety: According to an earlier analysis of a few hundred of the donors, about 170 million T cells yielded 95 million to 140 million unique TCR beta sequences and approximately 280 Gb of sequence data. About 300 gigabases of sequencing data and some 85 million unique TCR sequences were included in an early release covering about 600 HLA-typed donors. Among the roughly 430 genotyped donors, approximately 76% belonged to the genetic ancestry cluster associated with self-reported Caucasian donors. The study aimed to test whether cataloging public T cell receptors could reveal signatures of past pathogen exposure. The study used immunosequencing to profile the T cell repertoires of about 670 subjects and linked those repertoires to cytomegalovirus serostatus. Along with the approximately 650-subject first cohort, a separate validation cohort of over a hundred different subjects was used. The study combined high-throughput TCR immunosequencing, statistical association of individual TCRs with disease status, and machine learning to predict cytomegalovirus infection status. A later analysis re-examined previously published TCR beta repertoires from 500 to 700 donors and added high-resolution HLA genotyping to investigate patterns of TCR occurrence. Rather than using new phenotypic data, the later analysis identified candidate immune exposures from TCR beta sequences and from how often those sequences occurred across donors. To decide whether each TCR beta V gene segment behaved as functional or pseudogenic, an earlier analysis of some 580 of the donors relied on high-throughput TCR beta sequencing. Donor age, sex, ethnicity and CMV serostatus were collected together with the repertoire data. In a later genetic analysis, genome-wide SNP genotypes for about 65% of the 666 donors were used, and that subset was treated as a discovery cohort. Every repertoire in the discovery cohort had been generated on one and the same sequencing platform. Both class I and class II loci were covered by HLA typing, at four-digit resolution. Typing coverage differed by locus: A, B, C, DRB1 and DQB1 were typed in about 620-630 donors, DQA1 in about 500, DPA1 in nearly 610, and DPB1 in roughly 450. Four or five DR-DQ haplotypes were handled as single units for association and clustering because linkage in the cohort was strong. Among 350 to 400 genotyped donors of the cohort, an average of around 240,000 unique TCR beta nucleotide sequences were sequenced per donor, roughly 18% of them non-productive. Results and caveats for the whole study, not just this receptor: An association between a missense DCLRE1C variant and V-gene and J-gene trimming of TCR beta chains was found in a later genetic analysis and replicated in an independent cohort. Presence/absence analyses assumed roughly uniform sequencing depth across donors, an assumption that may not hold. Immune exposure information for the cohort was limited to CMV serostatus. According to a later analysis, TCR association rates differed among HLA loci, with DRB1 alleles showing the most associated TCRs and HLA-C alleles showing the fewest. Linkage disequilibrium might explain the correlated functional status among segregating V segments, but an unknown experimental factor could not be ruled out. A further reported finding was that TCR beta sequences accurately predicted the HLA-A and HLA-B alleles for most subjects in the first cohort. Assigning TCR associations to individual alleles was difficult when HLA alleles, especially DR and DQ, strongly co-occurred. It was suggested by the authors that the approach could potentially be generalized to other disease states and immunological phenotypes. A later analysis reported that several top co-occurrence clusters appeared linked to parvovirus B19, influenza, CMV and Epstein-Barr virus. Because counts were too low, 15 to 20 rarely observed V segments, including chromosome 9 orphons, were excluded from the earlier analysis of about 500 of the donors. A cluster of highly shared sequence variants was judged likely to represent a technical artifact of the sequencing pipeline. Most CMV-associated TCR beta chains appeared to be HLA-restricted in a later analysis, and the HLA associations seemed to be driven largely by CMV exposure. The classifier was reported to diagnose cytomegalovirus status with high specificity and sensitivity in both the original and validation cohorts. A later analysis associated about 17,000 TCR beta sequences with specific HLA alleles at a false discovery rate of 0.05. Some IMGT-functional V segments, including TRBV6-2 and TRBV6-3, could not be told apart with the 87-base-pair reads, so those segments were excluded. Most TCR sequences were observed very rarely across donors, whereas some public TCRs were present in many individuals. Because HLA typing was unavailable for some donors at each locus, only the typed subset was used in association tests. A later analysis found that HLA-associated TCR beta chains were more clonally expanded and had lower generation probabilities than equally common non-associated chains. In vitro tests confirmed that a few of the cytomegalovirus-associated TCR beta chains recognize cytomegalovirus antigens. According to a later genetic analysis, donors in an Asian-associated ancestry cluster had fewer N-insertions in productive TCRs than the roughly 670-donor mean. In the study, approximately 160 TCR beta chains were listed as associated with cytomegalovirus. This cohort had only TCR beta chains sequenced, and the lack of alpha or paired-chain data limited which features could be detected. An earlier analysis of around 500 of the donors showed that most TCR beta V segments appeared in productive rearrangements either about 90% or about 30% of the time, which broadly matched IMGT annotations.

Library prep was done by the immunoSEQ multiplex PCR assay. For the multiplex PCR, a mixture combining 60 forward primers for TCR Vbeta segments and 13 reverse primers for TCR Jbeta segments was used. A multiplex PCR assay on genomic DNA amplified the CDR3 region of rearranged TCR beta genes. On the Illumina HiSeq System, the amplified TCR beta libraries were sequenced as 87-base-pair reads. The authors processed their data as follows. Across the 670 or so repertoires, a later analysis counted 80 million or so unique TCR beta chains, roughly 11 million of which were shared by at least two donors. Raw reads were error-corrected and collapsed into unique sequences with a nearest-neighbor algorithm that merged closely related sequences to remove PCR and sequencing errors. CDR3 sequences were aligned to IMGT reference sequences to assign V, D and J gene segments. Each retained sequence needed at least a six-nucleotide match to both a V gene segment and a J gene segment. A rearrangement was called productive if the CDR3 had no stop codons and remained in frame with V and J, and every other rearrangement was called non-productive. CDR3 was defined according to IMGT convention as the region running from the second conserved V-encoded cysteine to the conserved J-encoded phenylalanine. The earlier analysis of 500 to 750 of the donors excluded any sequence lacking an unambiguous match to a single V gene segment. An earlier analysis of 500 to 700 of the donors classified V segments as functional when productive rearrangements were above 56.7% and as segregating when the standard deviation between donors was above 5%. A statistical classification framework was built for diagnosing cytomegalovirus status from the catalog of TCR beta chain sequences. A later analysis assigned V and J genes by comparing TCR nucleotide sequences with IMGT/GENE-DB human TR gene sequences. In a later analysis, CDR3 sequences and most-parsimonious VDJ recombination scenarios were assigned using the TCRdist pipeline. In a later analysis, every TCR beta chain was defined by the combination of its CDR3 amino acid sequence and its V-gene family, and reads without a unique V-gene family were dropped. As a way to deal with suspected cross-contamination and a sequencing artifact, a later analysis dropped over 550 nucleotide sequences that were highly shared and had low generation probability. A later analysis calculated a clonal expansion index for each public chain from normalized within-repertoire ranks of inferred template counts. Generation probabilities in a later analysis came from a VDJ recombination model fitted to out-of-frame rearrangements, and those results were checked against IGoR. In a later analysis, hypergeometric tests were used to score TCR-TCR, TCR-HLA and TCR-CMV co-occurrence, with a repertoire-size bias correction applied to TCR pairs. A later analysis estimated false discovery rates by permuting HLA or CMV assignments 20 times. In a later analysis, co-occurring TCRs were grouped with DBSCAN, and TCRdist sequence similarity was added when clustering was performed within HLA-allele-positive subsets. For co-occurrence clustering, repertoires with fewer than 30,000 or more than 120,000 public chains were excluded, along with five or six repertoires with anomalous nucleotide sharing. TCRdb stores this immuneACCESS table with in-frame sequences only. Part of the clones is absent; in the studies checked, under half of the shortfall reflects unresolved V genes, and no reason is known for the rest. V, J and clone size are those of that table, while D and trimming were read from the DNA. The sample's table lists a count of approximately 80,000 clones. About 1.1% of the sample lies in the top ten.

The cohort consisted of 600 to 750 healthy bone marrow donors. All cohort members were sampled while nominally healthy, although unrecorded immune exposures were likely present. The donor was CMV seronegative and belonged to the group of under 400 seronegative cohort members. Each donor provided a peripheral blood sample, and peripheral blood mononuclear cells were used for TCR beta sequencing. The Qiagen DNeasy Blood Extraction Kit was used to extract genomic DNA from the blood cell samples. The chain links TRBV6-6 with TRBJ1-2; the D gene remains uncertain. This clonotype was obtained from a woman in her twenties or thirties in good health and CMV-seronegative. The material sequenced was PBMCs. The base sequence is TGTGCCAGCGGATCACAGACTAACTATGGCTACACCTTC. This translates into CASGSQTNYGYTF.